Below are 3 T cell receptor beta chains sequenced from a single sample in a study of CD8 T cells in ankylosing spondylitis. TCRdb re-analysed the 5' RACE reads in MiXCR, keeping a single row per CDR3 protein. The sample has more than 250,000 distinct CDR3 sequences; 11% are singletons. Sequenced material: blood, either unsorted or a sorted T cell fraction (not recorded which). These receptor sequences come from a female donor with ankylosing spondylitis or in good health (not recorded which).

V and J are TRBV20-1 and TRBJ2-3; a weak D match, TRBD2 (6 bases). Per the germline V gene, CDR1 is DFQATT and CDR2 is SNEGSKA (reference sequence). There are 17 residues in the CDR3. V lost 4 bases, J lost 1 base, and 21 bases lay in between. The CDR3 reads CSATPDPRTIRTDTQYF. In nucleotides, the CDR3 is TGCAGTGCTACACCCGACCCAAGGACTATTCGCACAGATACGCAGTATTTT.

This clonotype came up many times. The chain recombines TRBV29-1 with TRBJ1-1, with D possibly matching TRBD1 (6 bases). CDR3 length: 13 residues. Per germline, CDR1 SQVTM and CDR2 ANQGSEA. Between the trimmed V and J ends, which lost 8 bases and 0 bases, there was a span of 13 bases. The CDR3 region has the DNA TGCAGCTACAGTGGACAGTTGAACACTGAAGCTTTCTTT. Amino acid sequence: CSYSGQLNTEAFF.

This clonotype occurred a few times. This chain uses TRBV7-9 with TRBJ2-5, with 9 bases aligning to TRBD2. The CDR3 sequence is 14 residues long. J lost 10 bases, V lost 4 bases, and 10 bases had no gene match. Germline V CDR1 and CDR2: SEHNR, FQNEAQ (reference sequence). The CDR3 DNA reads TGTGCCAGCAGCTCTGGACTAGCGACCCGGGACCAGTACTTC. Translating it yields CASSSGLATRDQYF. Filled out from reference TRBV7-9 and TRBJ2-5, the complete variable domain reads DTGVSQNPRHKITKRGQNVTFRCDPISEHNRLYWYRQTLGQGPEFLTYFQNEAQLEKSRLLSDRFSAERPKGSFSTLEIQRTEQGDSAMYLCASSSGLATRDQYFGPGTRLLVL.